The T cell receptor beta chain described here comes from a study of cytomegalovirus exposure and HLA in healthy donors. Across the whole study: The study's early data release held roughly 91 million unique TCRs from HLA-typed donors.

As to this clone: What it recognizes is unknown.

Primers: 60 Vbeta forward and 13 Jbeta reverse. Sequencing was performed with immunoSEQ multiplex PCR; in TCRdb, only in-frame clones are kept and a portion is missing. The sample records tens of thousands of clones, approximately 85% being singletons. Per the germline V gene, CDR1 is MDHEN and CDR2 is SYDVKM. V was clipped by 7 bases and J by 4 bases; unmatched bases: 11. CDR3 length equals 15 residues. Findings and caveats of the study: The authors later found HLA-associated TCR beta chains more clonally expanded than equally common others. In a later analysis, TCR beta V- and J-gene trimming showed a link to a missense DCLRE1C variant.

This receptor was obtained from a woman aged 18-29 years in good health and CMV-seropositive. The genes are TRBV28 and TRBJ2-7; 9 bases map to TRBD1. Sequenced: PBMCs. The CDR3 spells CASTYPGQGPYEQYF. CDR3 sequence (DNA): TGTGCCAGCACATACCCGGGACAGGGCCCTTACGAGCAGTACTTC.